These T cell receptor beta chains were read from a single sample in a study of blood T cells in healthy people across ages. MiXCR, run by TCRdb on the 5' RACE reads, gives a single entry per CDR3 protein. The sample includes some 930,000 distinct CDR3 sequences, around 29% of them seen just once. A further study also used this sample, focusing on T cells of mothers and their children.

The sample taken for sequencing was blood. The receptors shown here come from a woman aged 40 to 50 in good health. Both conserved end residues are part of each CDR3. A D gene is named only where the DNA matches it firmly. The size field is filled for only some rows; it gives once, few, many or a size class.

size	D	J	V	DNA	CDR3
-	TRBD1	TRBJ1-1	TRBV25-1	TGTGCCAGCAGGGAGACAGGGTGGGCCACTGAAGCTTTCTTT	CASRETGWATEAFF
-	-	TRBJ2-7	TRBV7-3	TGTGCCAGCAGCCAGAACCGGGACACATACAATGAGCAGTACTTC	CASSQNRDTYNEQYF
-	-	TRBJ2-5	TRBV29-1	TGCAGCGTTGAAGATGGTAGGGCAGGGAAACAAGAGACCCAGTACTTC	CSVEDGRAGKQETQYF
-	-	TRBJ1-1	TRBV5-1	TGCGCCAGCAGCGTCGGAGGTTACCTGAACACTGAAGCTTTCTTT	CASSVGGYLNTEAFF
-	-	TRBJ2-3	TRBV27	TGTGCCAGCAGTTTCGAAATCTCCGTGGATACGCAGTATTTT	CASSFEISVDTQYF
-	TRBD2	TRBJ2-1	TRBV7-9	TGTGTCAGCAGCCCCGGGGGGGCGTCCTACAATGAGCAGTTCTTC	CVSSPGGASYNEQFF
few	-	TRBJ1-5	TRBV6-5	TGTGCCAGCAGTTACTCGCCAGCTAATCAGCCCCAGCATTTT	CASSYSPANQPQHF
-	-	TRBJ1-5	TRBV5-6	TGTGCCAGCAGCCTGTGGGGAATCAATCAGCCCCAGCATTTT	CASSLWGINQPQHF
many	TRBD1	TRBJ2-1	TRBV5-1	TGCGCCAGCAGCTGGGGGATGGACAGGCCCTACAATGAGCAGTTCTTC	CASSWGMDRPYNEQFF
-	-	TRBJ1-3	TRBV28	TGTGCCAGCTGGGCGGAGGGATTCGGCTCTGGAAACACCATATATTTT	CASWAEGFGSGNTIYF
-	TRBD2	TRBJ2-1	TRBV2	TGTGCCAGCAGCCGGTTTCTGGGACTAGCGGGGCAAAGCTCCTACAATGAGCAGTTCTTC	CASSRFLGLAGQSSYNEQFF
few	-	TRBJ2-2	TRBV5-1	TGCGCCAGCAGCACACCGGGACACAACACCGGGGAGCTGTTTTTT	CASSTPGHNTGELFF
few	-	TRBJ1-2	TRBV28	TGTGCCAGCGTTGGTCCTAACTATGGCTACACCTTC	CASVGPNYGYTF
-	TRBD1	TRBJ2-6	TRBV6-5	TGTGCCAGCAGTTACGACAGGGCCAGCTCTGGGGCCAACGTCCTGACTTTC	CASSYDRASSGANVLTF
-	-	TRBJ2-7	TRBV7-9	TGTGCCAGCAGCTTAGCACAAGGACTGACCTTC	CASSLAQGLTF
few	-	TRBJ1-2	TRBV6-5	TGTGCCAGCAGTTACGGACCTGATGGCTACACCTTC	CASSYGPDGYTF
-	TRBD2	TRBJ2-1	TRBV20-1	TGCAGTGTTCTTTCGACTAGCGGGGGTACCGATGAGCAGTTCTTC	CSVLSTSGGTDEQFF
-	-	TRBJ2-1	TRBV28	TGTGCCAGCAGCCTCCGACAGGAACCTAATGAGCAGTTCTTC	CASSLRQEPNEQFF
-	-	TRBJ1-1	TRBV29-1	TGCAGCGTTGAAGATCCGGGATCTGAAGTTTTCTTT	CSVEDPGSEVFF
few	TRBD2	TRBJ2-7	TRBV18	TGTGCCAGCTCACCAGGGGCGGGGGTAACCTACGAGCAGTACTTC	CASSPGAGVTYEQYF
few	-	TRBJ2-5	TRBV7-8	TGTGCCAGCAGCTCTGGACTCGATAGGGAGACCCAGTACTTC	CASSSGLDRETQYF
-	TRBD1	TRBJ2-1	TRBV7-2	TGTGCCACCCAATCCGACAGGGGCTTCTACAATGAGCAGTTCTTC	CATQSDRGFYNEQFF
-	-	TRBJ1-1	TRBV6-5	TGTGCCAGCGCGAGGACCCGACGGTTGAACACTGAAGCTTTCTTT	CASARTRRLNTEAFF
-	-	TRBJ2-6	TRBV29-1	TGCAGCGCCCAAGGGGTATCGGGGCGCGGGGCCAACGTCCTGACTTTC	CSAQGVSGRGANVLTF
many	TRBD1	TRBJ2-7	TRBV7-2	TGTGCCAGCAGCGCACAGGGGTGGGCCGAGCAGTACTTC	CASSAQGWAEQYF
-	-	TRBJ2-1	TRBV10-1	TGCGCCAGCAGTGAGACCGGGAGAAAGCAGTTCTTC	CASSETGRKQFF
-	TRBD1	TRBJ2-5	TRBV5-4	TGTGCCAGCAGCTCAGGGGGACAGGGGCAAGAGACCCAGTACTTC	CASSSGGQGQETQYF
-	TRBD1	TRBJ1-6	TRBV7-8	TGTGCCAGCAGCTTAGGACAGGGGGCATATTCACCCCTCCACTTT	CASSLGQGAYSPLHF
few	-	TRBJ2-1	TRBV7-2	TGTGCCAGCAGCTCGACAGGCTTTTCCTACAATGAGCAGTTCTTC	CASSSTGFSYNEQFF
-	-	TRBJ2-5	TRBV24-1	TGTGCCACCAGTGATCGTAATGGGGAGACCCAGTACTTC	CATSDRNGETQYF
-	-	TRBJ1-1	TRBV5-1	TGCGCCAGCAGCTTGGTAGCAGGGGTGGGCACTGAAGCTTTCTTT	CASSLVAGVGTEAFF
-	TRBD1	TRBJ1-2	TRBV7-8	TGTGCCAGCGGCTCCGACAGGGGGCGCGACTATGGCTACACCTTC	CASGSDRGRDYGYTF
few	TRBD1	TRBJ1-2	TRBV6-2/TRBV6-3	TGTGCCAGCAGTTACGGAGGGGACAGGCACTATGGCTACACCTTC	CASSYGGDRHYGYTF
-	-	TRBJ1-1	TRBV6-2/TRBV6-3	TGTGCCAGCAGTTCCAGGGCGTATGAAGCTTTCTTT	CASSSRAYEAFF
-	-	TRBJ1-1	TRBV3-1	TGTGCCAGCAGCCAAGATCAGCGGGCTGAAGCTTTCTTT	CASSQDQRAEAFF
-	-	TRBJ1-5	TRBV7-2	TGTGCCAGCAGCCGAACAACGGGACCGGATGGGCCCCAGCATTTT	CASSRTTGPDGPQHF
many	-	TRBJ2-7	TRBV20-1	TGCAGTGCTAGAGTGCAGGGATCCTACGAGCAGTACTTC	CSARVQGSYEQYF